Below, 31 T cell receptor beta chains from the same sample are listed, as sequenced in a study of PD-L1 blockade in urothelial cancer. Time point noted: pretreatment peripheral blood. Only in-frame clones appear in the TCRdb table, and some are missing; sequencing was by immunoSEQ multiplex PCR. The sample records under 95,000 clones, 84% being singletons. Sequenced material: PBMCs, taken around atezolizumab (anti-PD-L1) treatment. The receptors originated from a man aged 55 to 70 with urothelial cancer.

The rearrangement joins TRBV11-3 to TRBJ2-2; D is unresolved. CDR1 and CDR2 from the germline V gene are SGHNT and YENEEA. This CDR3 is 18 amino acids long. Trimming pared 2 bases from V and 2 bases from J, leaving 18 bases between. CDR3 in amino acids: CASSLFKWNSSNTGELFF. For the CDR3, the DNA is TGTGCCAGCAGCTTATTTAAGTGGAATAGCTCAAACACCGGGGAGCTGTTTTTT.

CDR3 nucleotide sequence: TGTGCCAGTAGTATCCTCTCTCTCGACAGGGGCGGACTGAACTATGGCTACACCTTC. This gives the protein CASSILSLDRGGLNYGYTF. This chain links TRBV19 with TRBJ1-2; 8 nucleotides agree with TRBD1. CDR1 and CDR2 from the germline V gene are LNHDA and SQIVND (reference sequence). CDR3 length: 19 amino acids. Unmatched junction bases numbered 17, after V lost 3 bases and J lost 2 bases.

V gene TRBV18 combines with J gene TRBJ1-2; tentative D call: TRBD1 (6 bases). The CDR3 loop spans 12 amino acids. V gave up 6 bases and J gave up 4 bases, with 9 bases separating them. CDR1 is KGHSH and CDR2 is LQKENI in the germline V gene. In nucleotides, the CDR3 is TGTGCCAGCTCGACAGGTATCTATGGCTACACCTTC. Residues: CASSTGIYGYTF.

This chain uses TRBV9 with TRBJ2-2, with a tentative D call TRBD2 (6 bases). CDR3 length equals 15 residues. The germline CDR1 and CDR2 sequences are SGDLS and YYNGEE. The germline V and J ends were trimmed by 2 bases and 2 bases, with 10 bases remaining between them. Written as DNA, the CDR3 is TGTGCCAGCAGCGTGACGGGGGTTAACACCGGGGAGCTGTTTTTT. It specifies CASSVTGVNTGELFF.

The chain recombines TRBV6-1 with TRBJ2-1, with a weak D call TRBD2 (6 bases). Deletions cut 8 bases from V and 5 bases from J, with 19 bases between. The germline gives CDR1 MNHNS, CDR2 SASEGT. CDR3 size: 15 residues. The CDR3 region has the DNA TGTGCCAGCCTAAGGGAGGAGGGATCAAACAATGAGCAGTTCTTC. This codes for CASLREEGSNNEQFF.

The rearrangement joins TRBV7-2 to TRBJ1-1; 8 bases are a match to TRBD1. The CDR3 covers 13 residues. The V segment lost 5 bases and the J segment 7 bases; nucleotides outside the gene matches: 6. Germline-derived CDR1 and CDR2 are SGHTA and FQGNSA. The CDR3 loop reads CASSVQGVLEAFF. The CDR3 region has the DNA TGTGCCAGCAGCGTACAGGGGGTCCTTGAAGCTTTCTTT.

The rearrangement links TRBV10-3 to TRBJ2-5; a possible D gene is TRBD1 (6 bases). CDR1 ENHRY and CDR2 SYGVKD come from the germline V gene. This CDR3 spans 14 amino acids. The V and J ends lost 2 bases and 4 bases respectively, with 11 bases between them. Here the CDR3 reads CAISERTEAETQYF. CDR3 nucleotides: TGTGCCATCAGTGAGCGGACAGAAGCAGAGACCCAGTACTTC.

In this sample, this clone turned up a few times. The chain employs TRBV6-4 and TRBJ2-7; 9 bases line up with TRBD2. Germline V CDR1 and CDR2: MRHNA, SNTAGT. This CDR3 spans 14 amino acids. V gave up 3 bases and J gave up 3 bases; unmatched junction bases: 3. CDR3 DNA sequence: TGTGCCAGCAGTGAGCTAGCGGGGAGCTACGAGCAGTACTTC. It translates to CASSELAGSYEQYF.

This rearrangement joins TRBV12-5 to TRBJ2-7; TRBD1 matches at 9 bases. There are 15 residues in the CDR3. The ends lost 3 bases at V and 2 bases at J; junction bases unmatched: 5. CDR1 LGHNT and CDR2 FRNRAP come from the germline V gene. CDR3 protein: CASGLPGQGAYEQYF. CDR3 bases: TGTGCTAGTGGTTTACCGGGACAGGGAGCCTACGAGCAGTACTTC.

This clone was seen only once. The CDR3 loop is CASSLGTGGNTDTQYF. CDR3 bases: TGTGCCAGCAGCCTGGGGACAGGGGGCAACACAGATACGCAGTATTTT. The genes are TRBV7-8 and TRBJ2-3; 12 bases match TRBD1. Germline V gene data show CDR1 as SGHVS and CDR2 as FQNEAQ. J lost 2 bases, V lost 5 bases, and 5 bases had no gene match. The length of the CDR3 is 16 residues. Variable domain in full (rest from reference TRBV7-8 and TRBJ2-3): GAGVSQSPRYKVAKRGQDVALRCDPISGHVSLFWYQQALGQGPEFLTYFQNEAQLDKSGLPSDRFFAERPEGSVSTLKIQRTQQEDSAVYLCASSLGTGGNTDTQYFGPGTRLTVL.

This clone has only one observation. CDR3 amino acids: CASSLGDRGDQPQHF. The CDR3 DNA follows: TGCGCCAGCAGCTTGGGGGACAGGGGAGATCAGCCCCAGCATTTT. J is TRBJ1-5 and V is TRBV5-1, with 10 bases aligning to TRBD1. V shed 0 bases and J 5 bases; nucleotides not matched to a gene: 2. The CDR3 spans 15 residues. CDR1 and CDR2 from the germline V gene are SGHRS and YFSETQ.

This clone was recorded at least ten times. V is TRBV7-9 and J is TRBJ2-1, with 14 bases identical to TRBD2. CDR3 length: 15 residues. Per the germline V gene, CDR1 is SEHNR and CDR2 is FQNEAQ (reference sequence). With V trimmed by 5 bases and J by 6 bases, 3 bases remained unmatched. The CDR3 DNA sequence: TGTGCCAGCAGCCCCGGGACTAGCGGGAGCAATGAGCAGTTCTTC. Translated, it gives CASSPGTSGSNEQFF. Based on the CDR3 plus reference TRBV7-9 and TRBJ2-1, the full variable domain is DTGVSQNPRHKITKRGQNVTFRCDPISEHNRLYWYRQTLGQGPEFLTYFQNEAQLEKSRLLSDRFSAERPKGSFSTLEIQRTEQGDSAMYLCASSPGTSGSNEQFFGPGTRLTVL.

This chain links TRBV6-1 with TRBJ2-5; 12 nucleotides line up with TRBD2. The germline V gene has CDR1 MNHNS and CDR2 SASEGT. V lost 7 bases, J lost 4 bases, and 7 bases stayed unmatched. This CDR3 region has 15 residues. The CDR3 coding sequence is TGTGCCAGCATATCGGGACTAGCGGGCGGAGAGACCCAGTACTTC. Amino acid sequence: CASISGLAGGETQYF.

The table lists this clone with a count of one. This chain connects TRBV5-4 to TRBJ1-1, with 10 bases identical to TRBD1. The germline V gene encodes CDR1 SGHNT and CDR2 YYREEE (reference sequence). The CDR3 length is 16 residues. V was clipped by 4 bases and J by 5 bases; unmatched bases: 11. The CDR3 DNA reads TGTGCCAGCAGCCCCCCGCCCGGGACAGGGGTTACTGAAGCTTTCTTT. Encoded protein: CASSPPPGTGVTEAFF.

The chain employs TRBV28 and TRBJ2-7; 9 bases map to TRBD1. The germline V gene encodes CDR1 MDHEN and CDR2 SYDVKM. V lost 7 bases and J lost 3; bases outside the gene matches: 13. CDR3 length: 16 amino acids. DNA for the CDR3: TGTGCCAGCAATATTGCCCGGGGACAGGGTGGCTACGAGCAGTACTTC. This gives the protein CASNIARGQGGYEQYF.

The V call is TRBV19, the J call TRBJ2-1; 12 bases map to TRBD2. Trimming at V came to 3 bases and at J to 8 bases, leaving 5 bases not matched to a gene. The CDR3 loop spans 15 amino acids. Germline values: CDR1 LNHDA, CDR2 SQIVND (reference sequence). The CDR3 sequence is CASSISSGRVYEQFF. The DNA for the CDR3 is TGTGCCAGTAGTATCTCTAGCGGGAGGGTCTATGAGCAGTTCTTC.

For the CDR3, the DNA is TGTGCCAGCAGTGGCGGGACCGCGTCCTCTGGAAACACCATATATTTT. Protein product: CASSGGTASSGNTIYF. The chain couples TRBV6-1 to TRBJ1-3, with D possibly TRBD1 on 5 matching bases. Trimming cost V 4 bases and J 0 bases, with 13 bases left between them. Germline CDR1 and CDR2: MNHNS and SASEGT. The CDR3 is 16 residues long.

CDR3 in amino acids: CASSPNTGAGGDKNIQYF. The CDR3 nucleotides read TGTGCCAGCTCACCCAACACAGGGGCTGGTGGTGACAAAAACATTCAGTACTTC. The chain recombines TRBV18 with TRBJ2-4, with 7 positions matching TRBD1. V gave up 3 bases and J gave up 3 bases; unmatched junction bases: 14. The CDR3 sequence is 18 residues long. Germline V gene lookup returns CDR1 KGHSH and CDR2 LQKENI.

The rearrangement uses TRBV30 and TRBJ1-6, with 9 bases identical to TRBD1. The CDR3 is made up of 18 amino acids. Trimming removed 3 bases from V and 2 bases from J; junction bases left unmatched: 11. Germline CDR1 reads GTSNPN; CDR2 reads SVGIG (reference sequence). CDR3 residues: CAWRLTGQGWPYNSPLHF. In nucleotides, the CDR3 is TGTGCCTGGAGGTTAACGGGACAGGGATGGCCCTATAATTCACCCCTCCACTTT. The full variable domain, rest sourced from reference TRBV30 and TRBJ1-6, is SQTIHQWPATLVQPVGSPLSLECTVEGTSNPNLYWYRQAAGRGLQLLFYSVGIGQISSEVPQNLSASRPQDRQFILSSKKLLLSDSGFYLCAWRLTGQGWPYNSPLHFGNGTRLTVT.

The chain joins TRBV18 to TRBJ1-1, with a weak D call TRBD1 (5 bases). This CDR3 has 14 amino acids. Germline values: CDR1 KGHSH, CDR2 LQKENI. Trimming removed 2 bases at V and 4 bases at J, with 11 bases between. CDR3 protein: CASSPEGGGTEAFF. The CDR3, as DNA: TGTGCCAGCTCACCAGAGGGCGGGGGCACTGAAGCTTTCTTT.

The table lists this clone with a count of one. The chain joins TRBV7-7 to TRBJ2-7, with 7 bases lining up with TRBD1. The germline V gene has CDR1 SSHAT and CDR2 FNYEAQ (reference sequence). The trim removed 0 bases at V and 3 bases at J, leaving 5 bases unmatched. The CDR3 has 15 amino acids. The CDR3 bases are TGTGCCAGCAGCTTAGCTCCGGGACAGAACTACGAGCAGTACTTC. Protein: CASSLAPGQNYEQYF.

The rearrangement links TRBV28 to TRBJ2-7; 8 bases fit TRBD2. This CDR3 is 15 amino acids long. Germline V gene lookup returns CDR1 MDHEN and CDR2 SYDVKM. Trimming removed 1 base from V and 7 bases from J; junction bases left unmatched: 9. In nucleotides, the CDR3 is TGTGCCAGCAGTTTATCGGGGGGGGGAGCAGGGGAGCAGTACTTC. Its protein is CASSLSGGGAGEQYF. The full variable domain, completed using reference TRBV28 and TRBJ2-7, is DVKVTQSSRYLVKRTGEKVFLECVQDMDHENMFWYRQDPGLGLRLIYFSYDVKMKEKGDIPEGYSVSREKKERFSLILESASTNQTSMYLCASSLSGGGAGEQYFGPGTRLTVT.

This clone is a singleton in its sample. V and J are TRBV30 and TRBJ1-6; tentative D call: TRBD1 (5 bases). This CDR3 has 14 residues. Germline loops: CDR1 GTSNPN, CDR2 SVGIG (reference sequence). V was shortened by 0 bases and J by 7 bases, with 10 bases between the two germline ends. For the CDR3, the DNA is TGTGCCTGGAGTGTACAGGCGAGAAATTCACCCCTCCACTTT. Protein: CAWSVQARNSPLHF.

This clone was detected once. The chain joins TRBV5-4 to TRBJ2-6; 8 nucleotides match TRBD1. This CDR3 has 18 amino acids. Germline V gene sequence: CDR1 SGHNT, CDR2 YYREEE (reference sequence). The V segment lost 6 bases and the J segment 0 bases; nucleotides outside the gene matches: 11. The CDR3 loop is CASTLMGTGGSGANVLTF. Written as DNA, the CDR3 is TGTGCCAGCACCCTAATGGGGACAGGTGGCTCTGGGGCCAACGTCCTGACTTTC.

The chain joins TRBV7-9 to TRBJ2-3; TRBD1 might be the D (5 bases). Germline V gene sequence: CDR1 SEHNR, CDR2 FQNEAQ (reference sequence). Trimming removed 3 bases at V and 3 bases at J, with 13 bases between. The CDR3 runs to 15 residues. CDR3 in amino acids: CASSFSTGWTDTQYF. In nucleotides, the CDR3 is TGTGCCAGCAGCTTCAGCACAGGTTGGACAGATACGCAGTATTTT.

The chain employs TRBV2 and TRBJ1-4; D is undetermined. Trimming removed 7 bases from V and 5 bases from J, with 11 bases in between. CDR3 length equals 13 residues. Germline CDR1 and CDR2: SNHLY and FYNNEI. CDR3 sequence: CASMASSNEKLFF. Written as DNA, the CDR3 is TGTGCCAGCATGGCCTCCTCAAATGAAAAACTGTTTTTT.

The V call is TRBV20-1, the J call TRBJ1-2, with D possibly matching TRBD1 (5 bases). This CDR3 spans 11 amino acids. The germline CDR1 and CDR2 sequences are DFQATT and SNEGSKA (reference sequence). V was trimmed by 0 bases and J by 11 bases, leaving 10 bases between them. CDR3 amino acids: CSAREGGGYTF. CDR3 DNA sequence: TGCAGTGCTAGAGAGGGCGGGGGGTACACCTTC.

J is TRBJ1-1 and V is TRBV30; possibly TRBD1 for D (5 bases). V shed 3 bases and J shed 3 bases, with 11 bases lying between them. The CDR3 totals 13 residues. CDR1 is GTSNPN, CDR2 SVGIG, per germline (reference sequence). CDR3 sequence reads: CAWRQGDYTEAFF. The CDR3 DNA sequence: TGTGCCTGGAGACAAGGGGATTACACTGAAGCTTTCTTT.

This chain links TRBV7-2 with TRBJ2-7; 8 bases line up with TRBD2. Germline trimming cut 3 bases from V and 4 bases from J; bases unmatched to any gene: 11. The CDR3 runs 16 residues. Looked up from germline, CDR1 is SGHTA and CDR2 is FQGNSA. The CDR3 DNA is TGTGCCAGCAGCTTTATCGTAAGCGGGAGATCGTACGAGCAGTACTTC. Its protein product is CASSFIVSGRSYEQYF.

This rearrangement joins TRBV6-6 to TRBJ2-4; 10 bases are a match to TRBD1. CDR1 is MNHNY and CDR2 is SVGAGI in the germline V gene (reference sequence). V lost 4 bases, J lost 3 bases, and 3 bases stayed unmatched. The CDR3 runs to 15 residues. The CDR3 is CASSSGTGVKNIQYF. The CDR3 nucleotides are TGTGCCAGCAGTTCCGGGACAGGGGTCAAAAACATTCAGTACTTC.

The rearrangement uses TRBV7-9 and TRBJ2-1, with TRBD2 matching over 7 bases. V shed 5 bases and J 4 bases; nucleotides not matched to a gene: 8. CDR3 length: 15 amino acids. CDR1 and CDR2 (germline): SEHNR, FQNEAQ (reference sequence). The CDR3 bases are TGTGCCAGCAGCCATAGCGGGCCGAAGTACAATGAGCAGTTCTTC. It codes for CASSHSGPKYNEQFF.